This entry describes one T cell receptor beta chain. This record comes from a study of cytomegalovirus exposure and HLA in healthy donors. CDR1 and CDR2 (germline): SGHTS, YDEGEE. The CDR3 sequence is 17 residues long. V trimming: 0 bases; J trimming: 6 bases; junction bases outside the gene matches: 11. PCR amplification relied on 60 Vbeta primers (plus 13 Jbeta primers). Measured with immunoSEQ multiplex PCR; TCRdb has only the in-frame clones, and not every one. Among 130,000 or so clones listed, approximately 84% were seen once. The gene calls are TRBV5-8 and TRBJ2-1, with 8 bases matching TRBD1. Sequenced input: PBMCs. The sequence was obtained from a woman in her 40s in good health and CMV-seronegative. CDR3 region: CASSLANQGAPTNEQFF. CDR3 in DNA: TGTGCCAGCAGCTTGGCAAACCAGGGGGCACCGACCAATGAGCAGTTCTTC.